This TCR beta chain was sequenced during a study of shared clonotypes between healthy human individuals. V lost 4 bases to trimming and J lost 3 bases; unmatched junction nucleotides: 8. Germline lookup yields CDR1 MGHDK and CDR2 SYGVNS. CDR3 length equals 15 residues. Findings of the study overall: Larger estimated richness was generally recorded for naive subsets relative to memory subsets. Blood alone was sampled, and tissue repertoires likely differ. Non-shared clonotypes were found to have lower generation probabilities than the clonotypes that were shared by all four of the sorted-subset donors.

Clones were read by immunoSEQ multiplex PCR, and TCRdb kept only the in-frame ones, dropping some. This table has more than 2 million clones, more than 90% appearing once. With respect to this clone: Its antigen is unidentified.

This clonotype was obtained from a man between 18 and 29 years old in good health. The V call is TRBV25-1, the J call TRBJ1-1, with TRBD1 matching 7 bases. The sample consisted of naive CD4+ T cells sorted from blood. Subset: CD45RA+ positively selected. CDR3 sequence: CASSGYRGRDTEAFF. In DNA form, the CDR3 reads TGTGCCAGCAGTGGCTACAGGGGAAGGGACACTGAAGCTTTCTTT.